A selection of T cell receptor beta chains follows, all from one sample in a study of blood T cells in healthy people across ages. TCRdb passed the 5' RACE reads through MiXCR, listing each CDR3 protein once. This sample has about 940,000 distinct CDR3 sequences, with approximately 49% found just once. Sequencing was done on a sample of blood. Receptor source: a man aged 25 to 40 in good health. CDR3s include the opening cysteine and the closing phenylalanine or tryptophan. The D gene is left open where the match is weak. Only part of the rows carry a size: once, few, many, or a class if the clone is expanded.

V gene: TRBV28; clone size: once; J gene: TRBJ2-1; D gene: TRBD2; CDR3 protein: CASSLAGGHDEQFF; CDR3 DNA: TGTGCCAGCAGTTTAGCGGGGGGGCACGATGAGCAGTTCTTC
V gene: TRBV25-1; clone size: NA; J gene: TRBJ1-2; D gene: NA; CDR3 protein: CASSDMGSWGYTF; CDR3 DNA: TGTGCCAGCAGTGACATGGGATCTTGGGGCTACACCTTC
V gene: TRBV27; clone size: few; J gene: TRBJ2-7; D gene: NA; CDR3 protein: CASSLSGGGYSYEQYF; CDR3 DNA: TGTGCCAGCAGTTTATCGGGTGGCGGCTACTCCTACGAGCAGTACTTC
V gene: TRBV2; clone size: NA; J gene: TRBJ2-7; D gene: TRBD1; CDR3 protein: CASSDRRQGYEQYF; CDR3 DNA: TGTGCCAGCAGTGATAGGAGACAGGGGTACGAGCAGTACTTC
V gene: TRBV15; clone size: NA; J gene: TRBJ2-7; D gene: NA; CDR3 protein: CATSRDKNNYYEQYF; CDR3 DNA: TGTGCCACCAGCAGAGATAAAAATAACTACTACGAGCAGTACTTC
V gene: TRBV6-2/TRBV6-3; clone size: NA; J gene: TRBJ2-7; D gene: NA; CDR3 protein: CASTQGLPTYERYF; CDR3 DNA: TGTGCCAGCACGCAGGGACTTCCAACCTACGAGCGGTACTTC
V gene: TRBV6-2/TRBV6-3; clone size: many; J gene: TRBJ2-7; D gene: NA; CDR3 protein: CASSYVGYEQYF; CDR3 DNA: TGTGCCAGCAGTTACGTAGGGTACGAGCAGTACTTC
V gene: TRBV7-9; clone size: NA; J gene: TRBJ2-7; D gene: TRBD1; CDR3 protein: CASSFTGGYHEQYF; CDR3 DNA: TGTGCCAGCAGCTTTACAGGGGGATACCACGAGCAGTACTTC
V gene: TRBV7-7; clone size: few; J gene: TRBJ2-7; D gene: NA; CDR3 protein: CASSLEGRGSEQYF; CDR3 DNA: TGTGCTAGCAGCTTAGAGGGCAGGGGTTCGGAGCAGTACTTC
V gene: TRBV7-9; clone size: NA; J gene: TRBJ1-2; D gene: NA; CDR3 protein: CASSVGEANYGYTF; CDR3 DNA: TGTGCCAGCAGCGTAGGGGAGGCTAACTATGGCTACACCTTC
V gene: TRBV25-1; clone size: NA; J gene: TRBJ2-4; D gene: TRBD1; CDR3 protein: CASSSDRERDIQYF; CDR3 DNA: TGTGCCAGCAGCTCGGACAGGGAGAGGGACATTCAGTACTTC
V gene: TRBV20-1; clone size: NA; J gene: TRBJ2-1; D gene: NA; CDR3 protein: CSARDQLAWNEQFF; CDR3 DNA: TGCAGTGCTAGAGATCAACTAGCTTGGAATGAGCAGTTCTTC
V gene: TRBV14; clone size: few; J gene: TRBJ1-1; D gene: NA; CDR3 protein: CASSLGAGNTEAFF; CDR3 DNA: TGTGCCAGCAGCCTAGGGGCGGGGAACACTGAAGCTTTCTTT
V gene: TRBV6-5; clone size: NA; J gene: TRBJ2-1; D gene: NA; CDR3 protein: CASSPQASEQFF; CDR3 DNA: TGTGCCAGCAGTCCCCAGGCATCCGAGCAGTTCTTC
V gene: TRBV12-3/TRBV12-4; clone size: NA; J gene: TRBJ2-1; D gene: TRBD1; CDR3 protein: CASSLRFGQAAREQFF; CDR3 DNA: TGTGCCAGCAGTTTAAGGTTTGGACAGGCAGCTAGGGAGCAGTTCTTC
V gene: TRBV27; clone size: NA; J gene: TRBJ1-2; D gene: NA; CDR3 protein: CASSFEGLSGYTF; CDR3 DNA: TGTGCCAGCAGTTTTGAAGGTTTGAGTGGCTACACCTTC
V gene: TRBV20-1; clone size: NA; J gene: TRBJ2-7; D gene: TRBD1; CDR3 protein: CSARVATGQGLPSYKQYF; CDR3 DNA: TGCAGTGCTAGAGTAGCCACCGGACAGGGTTTACCCTCCTACAAGCAGTACTTC
V gene: TRBV12-3/TRBV12-4; clone size: NA; J gene: TRBJ2-2; D gene: NA; CDR3 protein: CASRRTTRTGELFF; CDR3 DNA: TGTGCCAGCAGACGGACAACCCGCACCGGGGAGCTGTTTTTT
V gene: TRBV27; clone size: NA; J gene: TRBJ2-1; D gene: NA; CDR3 protein: CASSLRPLEGYEQFF; CDR3 DNA: TGTGCCAGCAGTTTACGACCCCTGGAGGGGTATGAGCAGTTCTTC
V gene: TRBV7-2; clone size: NA; J gene: TRBJ2-7; D gene: NA; CDR3 protein: CASSSVRTGREEQYF; CDR3 DNA: TGTGCCAGCAGCTCCGTCCGGACGGGCCGCGAGGAGCAGTACTTC
V gene: TRBV29-1; clone size: NA; J gene: TRBJ2-7; D gene: NA; CDR3 protein: CSWRGNGEQYF; CDR3 DNA: TGCAGCTGGAGAGGGAACGGGGAGCAGTACTTC
V gene: TRBV6-6; clone size: NA; J gene: TRBJ2-2; D gene: NA; CDR3 protein: CASSYADLRNTGELFF; CDR3 DNA: TGTGCCAGCAGTTACGCGGACTTACGTAACACCGGGGAGCTGTTTTTT